This T cell receptor beta chain was retrieved from a study of T-cell memory formation after mild COVID-19. Each CDR3 protein is one row after TCRdb ran MiXCR on the 5' RACE reads. The data contain about 340,000 distinct CDR3 sequences, under 15% of them seen just once; the ten biggest clones take up less than 25%. This clonotype has just one count. The CDR3 runs 13 residues. CDR1 and CDR2 from the germline V gene are PRHDT and FYEKMQ (reference sequence). V lost 4 bases, J lost 2 bases, and 6 bases lay in between. The material sequenced was PBMCs or a T cell subset sorted from them (not recorded which). The clonotype originates from a man in his late teens or twenties who had mild COVID-19 (a few samples of this study predate the infection). Cell type and time point are not known. The chain is built from TRBV13 and TRBJ2-1; D not certain. For the CDR3, the DNA is TGTGCCAGCAGCTCGATAGCCTACAATGAGCAGTTCTTC. The encoded protein is CASSSIAYNEQFF. Full variable domain (outside the CDR3, taken from reference TRBV13 and TRBJ2-1): AAGVIQSPRHLIKEKRETATLKCYPIPRHDTVYWYQQGPGQDPQFLISFYEKMQSDKGSIPDRFSAQQFSDYHSELNMSSLELGDSALYFCASSSIAYNEQFFGPGTRLTVL.